The 27 T cell receptor beta chains below were found in one sample sequenced in a study of human T cells and chemical hapten exposure. Using its own MiXCR run on the RACE reads, TCRdb lists one record per CDR3 protein. The sample contains about 360,000 distinct CDR3 sequences, approximately 5.1% of which appear only once. The time point denotes: patch test 1, 2 weeks after DPC sensitization. Treatment here: therapeutic diphenylcyclopropenone sensitization with weekly scalp DPC. This material consisted of whole blood, taken in connection with sensitization to the hapten diphenylcyclopropenone (DPC). Receptor source: a woman between 45 and 60 years old with alopecia areata. Some clones in this sample may be carry-over from other donors' samples.

This clonotype was recorded many times. CDR3 DNA sequence: TGCGCCAGCAGCTCGGAGGGGGCCAACGTCCTGACTTTC. Translation: CASSSEGANVLTF. The V and J genes are TRBV5-1 and TRBJ2-6; D uncertain. The V end lost 3 bases, the J end lost 4 bases, and 5 bases lay between the germline ends. CDR1 SGHRS and CDR2 YFSETQ come from the germline V gene. This CDR3 contains 13 residues.

This clonotype was counted many times. The chain recombines TRBV14 with TRBJ2-7; TRBD1 or TRBD2 may be the D gene (5 bases each). Germline V gene lookup returns CDR1 SGHDN and CDR2 FVKESK. V shed 1 base and J shed 1 base, with 23 bases lying between them. The CDR3 is made up of 19 amino acids. In DNA, the CDR3 is TGTGCCAGCAGCCAAGGGATTGGAACCGGGACGGCCAATTCCTACGAGCAGTACTTC. This gives the protein CASSQGIGTGTANSYEQYF.

V usage is TRBV4-1 and J usage is TRBJ1-4; no clear D. The V end lost 4 bases, the J end lost 1 base, and 10 bases lay between the germline ends. Germline loops: CDR1 MGHRA, CDR2 YSYEKL. CDR3 length: 15 residues. This CDR3 reads CASSLSAGTNEKLFF. DNA for the CDR3: TGCGCCAGCAGCCTATCAGCGGGAACTAATGAAAAACTGTTTTTT.

This clonotype has ten or more counts. The genes are TRBV3-1 and TRBJ2-1; the match to TRBD1 covers 10 bases. V was pared by 3 bases and J by 4 bases, with 6 bases of the junction left unmatched. The germline V gene has CDR1 LGHDT and CDR2 YNNKEL (reference sequence). CDR3 length: 16 residues. The CDR3 protein is CASSQLTGGEYNEQFF. The DNA of the CDR3 is TGTGCCAGCAGCCAGCTGACAGGGGGCGAGTACAATGAGCAGTTCTTC.

This clonotype has at least ten counts. J is TRBJ2-7 and V is TRBV5-1; the match to TRBD1 covers 10 bases. The CDR3 totals 15 residues. Germline V gives CDR1 SGHRS, CDR2 YFSETQ. The junction had 5 bases not matched to a gene; V was cut back by 3 bases and J by 2 bases. The CDR3 DNA sequence: TGCGCCAGCAGCTCCGGGACAGGGGTAACCTACGAGCAGTACTTC. Translated: CASSSGTGVTYEQYF. The full variable domain, with the rest looked up from reference TRBV5-1 and TRBJ2-7, is KAGVTQTPRYLIKTRGQQVTLSCSPISGHRSVSWYQQTPGQGLQFLFEYFSETQRNKGNFPGRFSGRQFSNSRSEMNVSTLELGDSALYLCASSSGTGVTYEQYFGPGTRLTVT.

This clonotype was observed many times. CDR3 protein: CASSQDGGINEQFF. CDR3 DNA: TGCGCCAGCAGCCAAGATGGGGGTATTAATGAGCAGTTCTTC. This chain joins TRBV4-3 and TRBJ2-1; the D gene could be TRBD1 or TRBD2 (5 bases each). V was pared by 0 bases and J by 7 bases, with 10 bases between. The CDR3 is 14 residues long. Germline V lookup: CDR1 LGHNA, CDR2 YSLEER.

This clonotype was seen repeatedly, ten times or more. The CDR3 DNA reads TGTGCCAGCAGCCGAACAGGGGGCGCCCCAGATACGCAGTATTTT. Amino acid sequence: CASSRTGGAPDTQYF. The chain joins TRBV7-8 to TRBJ2-3; 9 nucleotides agree with TRBD1. Germline V lookup: CDR1 SGHVS, CDR2 FQNEAQ. This CDR3 has 15 amino acids. Germline trimming cut 5 bases from V and 4 bases from J; bases unmatched to any gene: 7.

This clonotype was observed many times. V gene TRBV6-5 combines with J gene TRBJ2-3; D not resolved. Germline V lookup: CDR1 MNHEY, CDR2 SVGAGI. This CDR3 has 13 residues. Trimming shortened V by 6 bases and J by 11 bases, and 18 bases separated the two germline ends. CDR3 residues: CASSPPHDSKQYF. CDR3 in DNA: TGTGCCAGCAGCCCCCCCCATGACTCTAAGCAGTATTTT.

This clonotype was seen a handful of times. The V and J genes are TRBV6-2 or TRBV6-3 and TRBJ2-1; 8 bases match TRBD2. The trim removed 0 bases at V and 14 bases at J, leaving 6 bases unmatched. The CDR3 covers 13 residues. Germline V gene data show CDR1 as MNHEY and CDR2 as SVGEGT. The CDR3 protein is CASSYSAGGIKFF. CDR3 DNA sequence: TGTGCCAGCAGTTACTCGGCGGGGGGAATCAAGTTCTTC.

Many counts were recorded for this clonotype. CDR3 protein: CASSLAGAGVEDTQYF. The CDR3 bases are TGTGCCAGCAGCTTAGCAGGAGCGGGAGTCGAAGATACGCAGTATTTT. The chain recombines TRBV7-2 with TRBJ2-3, with 8 bases lining up with TRBD2. The V gene end was trimmed by 0 bases and the J gene end by 5 bases; junction bases not matched to a gene: 7. Germline lookup yields CDR1 SGHTA and CDR2 FQGNSA. The CDR3 has 16 residues.

This clonotype was recorded a few times. This chain joins TRBV6-6 and TRBJ1-4; D is perhaps TRBD1 (5 bases). Looked up from germline, CDR1 is MNHNY and CDR2 is SVGAGI (reference sequence). The CDR3 runs 12 residues. Trimming stripped 6 bases from V and 11 bases from J, with 13 bases between. CDR3: CASSPTQGKLFF. As DNA, the CDR3 is TGTGCCAGCAGCCCTACCCAGGGTAAACTGTTTTTT.

This clonotype showed up many times. The chain carries TRBV6-2 or TRBV6-3 and TRBJ2-6; D is ambiguous. Germline V gives CDR1 MNHEY, CDR2 SVGEGT. V shed 2 bases and J shed 3 bases, with 8 bases lying between them. The CDR3 runs to 15 residues. CDR3 bases: TGTGCCAGCAGTTACCATAGGGATGGGGCCAACGTCCTGACTTTC. Its translation: CASSYHRDGANVLTF.

This clonotype has more than one count but fewer than ten. The chain joins TRBV5-6 to TRBJ1-4, with D possibly matching TRBD1 (5 bases). Germline CDR1 is SGHDT and CDR2 is YYEEEE. CDR3 length equals 17 residues. V was clipped by 3 bases and J by 4 bases, with 19 bases between them. The CDR3 here is CASSYGTGGRSNEKLFF. The CDR3 coding sequence is TGTGCCAGCAGCTACGGGACGGGGGGTCGTAGTAATGAAAAACTGTTTTTT. Based on the CDR3 plus reference TRBV5-6 and TRBJ1-4, the full variable domain is DAGVTQSPTHLIKTRGQQVTLRCSPKSGHDTVSWYQQALGQGPQFIFQYYEEEERQRGNFPDRFSGHQFPNYSSELNVNALLLGDSALYLCASSYGTGGRSNEKLFFGSGTQLSVL.

This clonotype was counted only a few times. V gene TRBV2 combines with J gene TRBJ1-5; D is unclear. The CDR3 sequence is 13 residues long. The V gene lost 4 bases and the J gene lost 7 bases, with 11 bases spanning the gap. Germline values: CDR1 SNHLY, CDR2 FYNNEI. CDR3 in amino acids: CASSGALYQPQHF. CDR3 DNA: TGTGCCAGCAGTGGGGCCCTCTACCAGCCCCAGCATTTT.

The V and J genes are TRBV20-1 and TRBJ2-1, with 15 positions matching TRBD2. Germline assignment: CDR1 DFQATT and CDR2 SNEGSKA (reference sequence). Trimming at V came to 0 bases and at J to 8 bases, leaving 8 bases not matched to a gene. This CDR3 has 17 amino acids. The CDR3 DNA reads as TGCAGTGCTAGAGATTTCGGACTAGCGGGGGGGCTAGATGAGCAGTTCTTC. It encodes CSARDFGLAGGLDEQFF.

This clonotype was found many times. The chain employs TRBV6-2 or TRBV6-3 and TRBJ2-1; 8 bases fit TRBD2. Germline assignment: CDR1 MNHEY and CDR2 SVGEGT. The CDR3 has 16 residues. Trimming removed 4 bases from V and 10 bases from J; junction bases left unmatched: 15. The CDR3 loop is CASSSLVTGGPGEQFF. CDR3 coding DNA: TGTGCCAGCAGTTCCCTCGTCACGGGAGGGCCGGGGGAGCAGTTCTTC.

This chain joins TRBV11-2 and TRBJ1-4; possibly TRBD1 for D (5 bases). The CDR3 spans 14 residues. V gave up 5 bases and J gave up 3 bases, with 10 bases separating them. Germline CDR1 and CDR2: SGHAT and FQNNGV. This chain's CDR3 is CASSLNRPNEKLFF. CDR3 nucleotides: TGTGCCAGCAGCCTGAACAGGCCTAATGAAAAACTGTTTTTT. The variable domain in full, with the rest retrieved from reference TRBV11-2 and TRBJ1-4, is EAGVAQSPRYKIIEKRQSVAFWCNPISGHATLYWYQQILGQGPKLLIQFQNNGVVDDSQLPKDRFSAERLKGVDSTLKIQPAKLEDSAVYLCASSLNRPNEKLFFGSGTQLSVL.

CDR3 bases: TGTGCCAGCAGCATCCCAGGACAGGGGGCTCGGGACGAGCAGTACTTC. It specifies CASSIPGQGARDEQYF. The chain links TRBV28 to TRBJ2-7; the match to TRBD1 covers 11 bases. Trimming cost V 6 bases and J 5 bases; bases outside gene matches: 12. Looked up from germline, CDR1 is MDHEN and CDR2 is SYDVKM. The CDR3 has 16 residues. The whole variable domain, remainder taken from reference TRBV28 and TRBJ2-7, is DVKVTQSSRYLVKRTGEKVFLECVQDMDHENMFWYRQDPGLGLRLIYFSYDVKMKEKGDIPEGYSVSREKKERFSLILESASTNQTSMYLCASSIPGQGARDEQYFGPGTRLTVT.

This clonotype has ten or more counts. The chain is built from TRBV27 and TRBJ1-1; D is ambiguous. The germline V gene has CDR1 MNHEY and CDR2 SMNVEV (reference sequence). This CDR3 comprises 12 residues. Deletions cut 4 bases from V and 5 bases from J, with 8 bases between. The CDR3 region has the DNA TGTGCCAGCAGTTCCATGGGGACTGAAGCTTTCTTT. The encoded protein is CASSSMGTEAFF.

This chain's CDR3 is CASTTGGASGESFRYF. Written as DNA, the CDR3 is TGTGCCAGCACAACTGGGGGGGCTAGCGGAGAGAGTTTCCGGTACTTC. This chain connects TRBV28 to TRBJ2-7; D is perhaps TRBD2 (7 bases). Germline values: CDR1 MDHEN, CDR2 SYDVKM. The V end lost 7 bases, the J end lost 12 bases, and 31 bases lay between the germline ends. CDR3 size: 16 residues.

This clonotype has only a few counts. The genes are TRBV29-1 and TRBJ1-1; D might be TRBD1 (6 bases). Per the germline V gene, CDR1 is SQVTM and CDR2 is ANQGSEA. Deletions cut 6 bases from V and 6 bases from J, with 14 bases between. This CDR3 has 12 residues. This CDR3 reads CSVAGDLAEAFF. Written as DNA, the CDR3 is TGCAGCGTGGCAGGGGATCTTGCTGAAGCTTTCTTT.

This clonotype was counted at least ten times. The chain combines TRBV5-1 with TRBJ2-1; 9 bases align to TRBD2. V gave up 4 bases and J gave up 8 bases; unmatched junction bases: 13. This CDR3 has 16 residues. CDR1 is SGHRS, CDR2 YFSETQ, per germline. The CDR3 bases are TGCGCCAGCAGCCTTCAGCGGGGGGACCCGGGGTATGAGCAGTTCTTC. Amino acid sequence: CASSLQRGDPGYEQFF.

This clonotype was observed at least ten times. The chain is built from TRBV7-9 and TRBJ1-1, with D unresolved. This CDR3 contains 14 residues. CDR1 and CDR2 from the germline V gene are SEHNR and FQNEAQ (reference sequence). Trimming left V 0 bases short and J 1 base short, with 6 bases between. The CDR3 nucleotides are TGTGCCAGCAGCTTAGCGGAAGGGAACACTGAAGCTTTCTTT. This gives the protein CASSLAEGNTEAFF. The complete variable domain, with remaining parts taken from reference TRBV7-9 and TRBJ1-1, reads DTGVSQNPRHKITKRGQNVTFRCDPISEHNRLYWYRQTLGQGPEFLTYFQNEAQLEKSRLLSDRFSAERPKGSFSTLEIQRTEQGDSAMYLCASSLAEGNTEAFFGQGTRLTVV.

The V gene is TRBV27, the J gene TRBJ2-1; TRBD1 might be the D (7 bases). Germline lookup yields CDR1 MNHEY and CDR2 SMNVEV (reference sequence). The CDR3 is 13 residues long. Trimming took 5 bases from V and 9 from J, leaving 14 bases between them. The CDR3 loop reads CASSERQGGEQFF. The CDR3, as DNA: TGTGCCAGCAGTGAAAGACAGGGAGGTGAGCAGTTCTTC.

In its sample, this clonotype was seen many times. The chain has TRBV28 and TRBJ2-7, with D uncertain. V was pared by 3 bases and J by 6 bases, with 15 bases between. The CDR3 consists of 14 residues. Germline values: CDR1 MDHEN, CDR2 SYDVKM. CDR3 nucleotide sequence: TGTGCCAGCAGTTTCCCCTCGGATCGGGTCGAGCAGTACTTC. Amino acid sequence: CASSFPSDRVEQYF.

The sample holds many counts of this clonotype. The chain employs TRBV12-3 or TRBV12-4 and TRBJ1-6; possibly TRBD1 for D (6 bases). The CDR3 is 14 residues long. Trimming removed 6 bases from V and 10 bases from J, with 16 bases in between. This chain's CDR3 is CASRSTGIGSPLHF. Written as DNA, the CDR3 is TGTGCCAGCAGATCGACAGGAATAGGATCACCCCTCCACTTT.

This clonotype was seen a handful of times. The chain couples TRBV4-1 to TRBJ2-3, with D perhaps matching TRBD2 (5 bases). This CDR3 region has 17 residues. Trimming took off 6 bases at V and 0 bases at J, with 19 bases between the two ends. Per germline, CDR1 MGHRA and CDR2 YSYEKL. This CDR3 is CASSPGRLRASTDTQYF. The DNA of the CDR3 is TGCGCCAGCAGTCCCGGCAGGTTGCGGGCAAGCACAGATACGCAGTATTTT.